This T cell receptor beta chain was identified during a study of OX40 agonist ivuxolimab in advanced cancers. Looked up from germline, CDR1 is SGHTA and CDR2 is FQGNSA. CDR3 length: 15 amino acids. With 5 bases clipped from V and 3 bases from J, the junction kept 7 bases outside the gene matches. Profiled with immunoSEQ multiplex PCR; TCRdb holds only in-frame clones, not every one. The data hold about 94,000 clones, with nearly 90% observed a single time. Source: CD4+ or CD8+ T cells sorted from blood, taken in a trial of the OX40 agonist ivuxolimab. The sequence derives from an adult with an advanced solid tumor such as melanoma, head and neck, liver or kidney cancer. The rearrangement links TRBV7-2 to TRBJ2-7; 10 bases agree with TRBD2. The CDR3 DNA reads as TGTGCCAGCAGCCCTTCTTTAGCGGGAGGCTACGAGCAGTACTTC. Residues: CASSPSLAGGYEQYF.